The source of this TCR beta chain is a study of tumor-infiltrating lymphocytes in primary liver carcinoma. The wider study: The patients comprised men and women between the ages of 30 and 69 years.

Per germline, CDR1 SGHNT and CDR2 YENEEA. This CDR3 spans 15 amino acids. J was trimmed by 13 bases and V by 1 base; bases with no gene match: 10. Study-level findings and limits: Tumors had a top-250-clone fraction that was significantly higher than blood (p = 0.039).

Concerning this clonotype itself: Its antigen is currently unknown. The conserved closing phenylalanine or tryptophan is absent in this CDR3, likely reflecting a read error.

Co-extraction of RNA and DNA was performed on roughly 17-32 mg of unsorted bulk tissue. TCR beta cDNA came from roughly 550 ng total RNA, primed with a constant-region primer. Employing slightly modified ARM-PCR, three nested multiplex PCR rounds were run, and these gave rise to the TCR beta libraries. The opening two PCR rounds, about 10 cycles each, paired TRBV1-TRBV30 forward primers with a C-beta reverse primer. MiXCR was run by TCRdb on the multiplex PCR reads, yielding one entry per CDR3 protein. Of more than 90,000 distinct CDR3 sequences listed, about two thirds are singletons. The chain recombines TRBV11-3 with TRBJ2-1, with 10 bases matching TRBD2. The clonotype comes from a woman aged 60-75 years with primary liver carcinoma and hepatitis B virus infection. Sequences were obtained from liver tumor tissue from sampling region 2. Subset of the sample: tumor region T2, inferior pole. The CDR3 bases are TGTGCCAGCAGCTTAGGAACTAGCGGGAAGCTTAAACAGTTCTTG. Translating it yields CASSLGTSGKLKQFL.